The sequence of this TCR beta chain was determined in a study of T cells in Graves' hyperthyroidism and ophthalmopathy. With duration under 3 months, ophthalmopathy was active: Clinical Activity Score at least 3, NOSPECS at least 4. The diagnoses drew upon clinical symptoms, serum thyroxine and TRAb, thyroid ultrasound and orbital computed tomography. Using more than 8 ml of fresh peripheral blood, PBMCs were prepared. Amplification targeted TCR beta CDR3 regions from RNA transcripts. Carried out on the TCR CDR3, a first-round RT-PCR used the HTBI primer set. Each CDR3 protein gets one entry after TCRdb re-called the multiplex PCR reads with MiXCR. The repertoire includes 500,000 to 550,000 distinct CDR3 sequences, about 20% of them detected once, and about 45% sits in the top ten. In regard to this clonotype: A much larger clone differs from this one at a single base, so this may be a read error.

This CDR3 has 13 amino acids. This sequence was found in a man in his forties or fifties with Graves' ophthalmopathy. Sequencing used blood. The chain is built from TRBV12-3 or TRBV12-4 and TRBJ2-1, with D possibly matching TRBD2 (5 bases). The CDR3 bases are TGTGCCAGCAGTTTTAAGGGAGACAATGGGCAGTTCTTC. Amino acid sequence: CASSFKGDNGQFF.